Listed here are 24 T cell receptor beta chains from one sample, sequenced in a study of PD-1 blockade in mismatch repair-deficient tumors. TCRdb's copy holds only in-frame clones and misses some; the assay was immunoSEQ multiplex PCR. Seen here are tens of thousands of clones, about 81% observed once, and the top ten hold 2.9%. Sequencing used PBMCs, obtained before pembrolizumab treatment. The receptors derive from an adult with mismatch repair-deficient cancer.

The V and J genes are TRBV7-2 and TRBJ1-1; D gene ambiguous. The CDR3 has 14 residues. In germline, CDR1 is SGHTA, CDR2 FQGNSA. Trimming stripped 5 bases from V and 2 bases from J, with 12 bases between. In DNA form, the CDR3 reads TGTGCCAGCAGCACCCGACACGGAAACACTGAAGCTTTCTTT. Translated, it gives CASSTRHGNTEAFF. The variable domain in full, completed from reference TRBV7-2 and TRBJ1-1, reads GAGVSQSPSNKVTEKGKDVELRCDPISGHTALYWYRQSLGQGLEFLIYFQGNSAPDKSGLPSDRFSAERTGGSVSTLTIQRTQQEDSAVYLCASSTRHGNTEAFFGQGTRLTVV.

The sample holds one count of this clone. The genes are TRBV29-1 and TRBJ2-1; TRBD2 aligns across 7 bases. Germline CDR1 is SQVTM and CDR2 is ANQGSEA. The CDR3 sequence is 15 residues long. The trim removed 3 bases at V and 2 bases at J, leaving 7 bases unmatched. CDR3 region: CSVEGGGSPYNEQFF. As DNA, the CDR3 is TGCAGCGTTGAGGGCGGCGGGAGTCCCTACAATGAGCAGTTCTTC.

In this sample, this clone turned up once. J is TRBJ2-1 and V is TRBV6-6; 8 bases agree with TRBD1. Trimming at V came to 8 bases and at J to 3 bases, leaving 3 bases not matched to a gene. The length of the CDR3 is 13 residues. Germline V CDR1 and CDR2: MNHNY, SVGAGI (reference sequence). CDR3 sequence (DNA): TGTGCCAGCCGGACAGGGAACTACAATGAGCAGTTCTTC. It encodes CASRTGNYNEQFF.

This clone has only one observation. The rearrangement links TRBV9 to TRBJ2-7; 9 bases agree with TRBD1. With 4 bases clipped from V and 3 bases from J, the junction kept 8 bases outside the gene matches. Germline V gives CDR1 SGDLS, CDR2 YYNGEE. The CDR3 is 15 residues long. As DNA, the CDR3 is TGTGCCAGCAGCAGAACCGGGACAGGGAGCTACGAGCAGTACTTC. Translating it yields CASSRTGTGSYEQYF.

CDR3 nucleotides: TGTGCTAGTGGTTCATTATCGCCGAGCGGGAACTACGAGCAGTACTTC. It is translated as CASGSLSPSGNYEQYF. The chain links TRBV12-5 to TRBJ2-7, with 7 bases aligning to TRBD2. The V and J ends lost 4 bases and 3 bases, in that order; junction bases with no gene match: 12. The CDR3 runs to 16 residues. CDR1 LGHNT and CDR2 FRNRAP come from the germline V gene.

The V gene is TRBV21-1, the J gene TRBJ2-5; no check of the table's D call, TRBD2, against the DNA was made. TRBV21-1 is tagged as a pseudogene. The CDR3 runs 14 residues. In nucleotides, the CDR3 is TGTGCCAGCAGCAAAGCGGCGGGGCAAGAGACCCAGTACTTC. Protein sequence: CASSKAAGQETQYF.

The chain combines TRBV9 with TRBJ1-1, with D uncertain. The CDR3 is 13 amino acids. CDR1 is SGDLS, CDR2 YYNGEE, per germline. The V end was cut by 0 bases, the J end by 5 bases, with 8 bases between. CDR3 in amino acids: CASSVGGYTEAFF. In DNA form, the CDR3 reads TGTGCCAGCAGCGTAGGCGGGTATACTGAAGCTTTCTTT.

The chain joins TRBV6-1 to TRBJ1-2, with D tentatively TRBD1 (5 bases). Germline CDR1 and CDR2: MNHNS and SASEGT. The CDR3 length is 14 residues. Trimming took off 7 bases at V and 1 base at J, with 13 bases between the two ends. The CDR3 spells CASTISRVNYGYTF. The DNA for the CDR3 is TGTGCCAGCACCATCAGCAGGGTTAACTATGGCTACACCTTC.

The gene calls are TRBV9 and TRBJ2-7; 10 nucleotides match TRBD2. The germline V gene has CDR1 SGDLS and CDR2 YYNGEE. The junction had 6 bases not matched to a gene; V was cut back by 0 bases and J by 6 bases. This CDR3 has 15 amino acids. CDR3 amino acids: CASSVDLAGVGEQYF. The DNA for the CDR3 is TGTGCCAGCAGCGTAGATCTAGCGGGAGTCGGCGAGCAGTACTTC.

The rearrangement uses TRBV27 and TRBJ1-5; D ambiguous. V shed 8 bases and J shed 2 bases, with 13 bases lying between them. CDR3 length equals 14 residues. The germline CDR1 and CDR2 sequences are MNHEY and SMNVEV (reference sequence). DNA of the CDR3: TGTGCCAGCCGTAAACACGCGGGCAATCAGCCCCAGCATTTT. Protein: CASRKHAGNQPQHF.

This clone has just one count. The chain carries TRBV5-1 and TRBJ1-3; TRBD1 matches 11 bases. V shed 4 bases, J shed 2 bases, and the junction held 5 bases outside the gene matches. CDR1 SGHRS and CDR2 YFSETQ come from the germline V gene. CDR3 length: 16 amino acids. The CDR3 reads CASSLDRGRAGNTIYF. CDR3 coding DNA: TGCGCCAGCAGCCTGGACAGGGGGCGCGCTGGAAACACCATATATTTT.

V and J are TRBV6-6 and TRBJ1-5; perhaps TRBD1 as D (5 bases). CDR1 MNHNY and CDR2 SVGAGI come from the germline V gene (reference sequence). Trimming pared 7 bases from V and 0 bases from J, leaving 10 bases between. CDR3 length equals 14 residues. Written as DNA, the CDR3 is TGTGCCAGCAATGGGGCTAATAGCAATCAGCCCCAGCATTTT. Its protein is CASNGANSNQPQHF.

This rearrangement joins TRBV4-1 to TRBJ2-1; 7 bases agree with TRBD1. There are 17 residues in the CDR3. V was pared by 0 bases and J by 0 bases, with 5 bases of the junction left unmatched. Germline V gives CDR1 MGHRA, CDR2 YSYEKL. The CDR3 region is CASSQETGRYSYNEQFF. The CDR3 DNA follows: TGCGCCAGCAGCCAAGAGACAGGGCGCTACTCCTACAATGAGCAGTTCTTC.

The gene calls are TRBV4-1 and TRBJ1-2; tentatively, D is TRBD1 (5 bases). The CDR3 totals 13 residues. The germline V gene encodes CDR1 MGHRA and CDR2 YSYEKL. Trimming removed 1 base at V and 4 bases at J, with 7 bases between. The DNA of the CDR3 is TGCGCCAGCAGCCAAGTAGGGGTCTATGGCTACACCTTC. It translates to CASSQVGVYGYTF.

The chain employs TRBV5-5 and TRBJ2-7; 9 nucleotides agree with TRBD2. CDR1 SGHKS and CDR2 YYEKEE come from the germline V gene (reference sequence). V trimming: 5 bases; J trimming: 4 bases; junction bases outside the gene matches: 10. The CDR3 runs to 15 residues. The CDR3 loop reads CASSLEAGGEYEQYF. CDR3 coding DNA: TGTGCCAGCAGTCTCGAAGCGGGAGGAGAGTACGAGCAGTACTTC.

The chain combines TRBV14 with TRBJ1-3; D gene uncertain. Germline V gene data show CDR1 as SGHDN and CDR2 as FVKESK. V was trimmed by 4 bases and J by 0 bases, leaving 13 bases between them. The CDR3 is 16 residues long. The CDR3 loop reads CASSREATLSGNTIYF. The CDR3 nucleotides are TGTGCCAGCAGCCGGGAGGCAACTCTCTCTGGAAACACCATATATTTT.

This chain connects TRBV28 to TRBJ2-5, with 7 positions matching TRBD1. The CDR3 consists of 16 residues. The germline V gene encodes CDR1 MDHEN and CDR2 SYDVKM. V gave up 2 bases and J gave up 1 base; unmatched junction bases: 7. In DNA, the CDR3 is TGTGCCAGCAGTTTAGGGTACAGGGGTCTCCAAGAGACCCAGTACTTC. Amino acids: CASSLGYRGLQETQYF. The entire variable domain, with the rest obtained from reference TRBV28 and TRBJ2-5, is as follows: DVKVTQSSRYLVKRTGEKVFLECVQDMDHENMFWYRQDPGLGLRLIYFSYDVKMKEKGDIPEGYSVSREKKERFSLILESASTNQTSMYLCASSLGYRGLQETQYFGPGTRLLVL.

The chain recombines TRBV28 with TRBJ2-7, with D uncertain. This CDR3 comprises 14 residues. The germline V gene encodes CDR1 MDHEN and CDR2 SYDVKM. V was cut by 2 bases and J by 0 bases, with 8 bases left in between. CDR3 coding DNA: TGTGCCAGCAGTTTAAGTGTCAGCTCCTACGAGCAGTACTTC. Protein: CASSLSVSSYEQYF.

V and J are TRBV5-6 and TRBJ1-2; D is possibly TRBD1 (6 bases). The CDR3 contains 14 residues. V lost 3 bases to trimming and J lost 8 bases, with 17 bases between them. Germline CDR1 reads SGHDT; CDR2 reads YYEEEE. The CDR3 spells CASSWGRLLGGYTF. For the CDR3, the DNA is TGTGCCAGCAGCTGGGGGCGCCTACTCGGGGGCTACACCTTC.

This rearrangement joins TRBV28 to TRBJ2-5; TRBD2 matches at 11 bases. CDR3 size: 16 residues. Germline loops: CDR1 MDHEN, CDR2 SYDVKM. V lost 6 bases to trimming and J lost 4 bases; unmatched junction nucleotides: 10. CDR3 coding DNA: TGTGCCAGCAGCGAGACTCGACTAGCGGGACTAGAGACCCAGTACTTC. Protein: CASSETRLAGLETQYF.

The chain recombines TRBV5-1 with TRBJ2-7; TRBD2 is a possible D gene (5 bases). Germline loops: CDR1 SGHRS, CDR2 YFSETQ. The germline V and J ends were trimmed by 3 bases and 7 bases, with 20 bases remaining between them. The CDR3 covers 15 residues. Written as DNA, the CDR3 is TGCGCCAGCAGCTCTCACGGGCCGTTAGCGAGGGAGCAGTACTTC. It translates to CASSSHGPLAREQYF.

This chain links TRBV11-2 with TRBJ1-2, with TRBD1 matching over 7 bases. Per the germline V gene, CDR1 is SGHAT and CDR2 is FQNNGV. The junction had 10 bases not matched to a gene; V was cut back by 3 bases and J by 6 bases. This CDR3 has 15 amino acids. The DNA of the CDR3 is TGTGCCAGCAGCTTGGACAGGACCCGCCTCGATGGCTACACCTTC. This codes for CASSLDRTRLDGYTF.

This chain connects TRBV5-1 to TRBJ2-2; D may be TRBD2 (7 bases). Germline assignment: CDR1 SGHRS and CDR2 YFSETQ. V was shortened by 6 bases and J by 1 base, with 13 bases between the two germline ends. The CDR3 spans 15 residues. DNA of the CDR3: TGCGCCAGCACCGCGGGGGCGGGGAACACCGGGGAGCTGTTTTTT. Its translation is CASTAGAGNTGELFF.

This clone was seen a single time. The chain couples TRBV15 to TRBJ2-7, with 10 bases lining up with TRBD1. The CDR3 consists of 15 residues. Germline V gives CDR1 LNHNV, CDR2 YYDKDF (reference sequence). V shed 0 bases and J 5 bases; nucleotides not matched to a gene: 4. The CDR3 sequence: CATSREDRGQDEQYF. The CDR3 DNA follows: TGTGCCACCAGCAGAGAAGACAGGGGGCAAGACGAGCAGTACTTC.